This passage covers 19 T cell receptor beta chains from one sample sequenced in a study of cytomegalovirus exposure and HLA in healthy donors. 60 Vbeta and 13 Jbeta primers were used in PCR. Sequencing was performed with immunoSEQ multiplex PCR; in TCRdb, only in-frame clones are kept and a portion is missing. The data contain more than 95,000 clones, 81% of them seen just once; the ten biggest clones take up about 1.8%. Material for sequencing was PBMCs. The source is a man aged 18 to 35 in good health and CMV-seronegative.

The chain has TRBV14 and TRBJ1-1; D gene ambiguous. V lost 5 bases, J lost 4 bases, and 14 bases lay in between. Germline CDR1 is SGHDN and CDR2 is FVKESK. The CDR3 contains 14 residues. The DNA of the CDR3 is TGTGCCAGCAGCTTAGGAAGAAGCGGCACTGAAGCTTTCTTT. The encoded protein is CASSLGRSGTEAFF.

In DNA form, the CDR3 reads TGTGCCAGCAGCCCCGATCAGATAGGGGAAGAGACCCAGTACTTC. Protein sequence: CASSPDQIGEETQYF. The rearrangement joins TRBV7-6 to TRBJ2-5; TRBD1 is a possible D gene (5 bases). Germline V CDR1 and CDR2: SGHVS, FNYEAQ. The CDR3 has 15 amino acids. V was pared by 5 bases and J by 3 bases, with 16 bases between.

The gene calls are TRBV6-5 and TRBJ2-5; no clear D gene. V dropped 5 bases and J dropped 5 bases, with 12 bases sitting between them. Germline V gene lookup returns CDR1 MNHEY and CDR2 SVGAGI. The CDR3 sequence is 13 residues long. The CDR3 DNA follows: TGTGCCAGCAGTGAATTAGTTCGGGAGACCCAGTACTTC. Protein: CASSELVRETQYF.

The rearrangement links TRBV2 to TRBJ2-7, with D perhaps matching TRBD1 (5 bases). The V gene lost 0 bases and the J gene lost 7 bases, with 16 bases spanning the gap. Germline lookup yields CDR1 SNHLY and CDR2 FYNNEI. The CDR3 consists of 15 residues. CDR3: CASSEAGRGLWEQYF. CDR3 DNA sequence: TGTGCCAGCAGTGAAGCAGGAAGGGGTCTGTGGGAGCAGTACTTC.

This chain joins TRBV4-3 and TRBJ1-1; D not certain. The length of the CDR3 is 15 residues. The V gene's germline CDR1 is LGHNA and CDR2 YSLEER. Trimming stripped 1 base from V and 1 base from J, with 10 bases between. Here the CDR3 DNA reads TGCGCCAGCAGCCAAGGTTGGCGGGGGAACACTGAAGCTTTCTTT. Its translation is CASSQGWRGNTEAFF.

The chain couples TRBV6-5 to TRBJ1-2; D unresolved. Trimming shortened V by 2 bases and J by 8 bases, and 12 bases separated the two germline ends. The CDR3 spans 13 residues. CDR1 and CDR2 from the germline V gene are MNHEY and SVGAGI. The DNA of the CDR3 is TGTGCCAGCAGTTACAAGGAGGGTGGGGGCTACACCTTC. This sequence encodes CASSYKEGGGYTF.

The chain employs TRBV27 and TRBJ2-7; possibly TRBD1 for D (7 bases). This CDR3 region has 16 residues. Trimming removed 2 bases at V and 9 bases at J, with 23 bases between. Germline assignment: CDR1 MNHEY and CDR2 SMNVEV (reference sequence). The CDR3 DNA reads TGTGCCAGCAGTTTAGGCCCGACTAGAGGGGGCTTATTGCAGTACTTC. It specifies CASSLGPTRGGLLQYF.

The genes are TRBV25-1 and TRBJ1-2, with TRBD1 as a possible D gene (5 bases). The CDR3 consists of 14 residues. Deletions cut 3 bases from V and 4 bases from J, with 12 bases between. Germline V CDR1 and CDR2: MGHDK, SYGVNS. The CDR3 coding sequence is TGTGCCAGCAGTGACAGGGTTGGGTCCTATGGCTACACCTTC. This gives the protein CASSDRVGSYGYTF.

J is TRBJ1-1 and V is TRBV7-8; 8 bases agree with TRBD1. The junction had 2 bases not matched to a gene; V was cut back by 4 bases and J by 1 base. The CDR3 covers 14 residues. Germline CDR1 is SGHVS and CDR2 is FQNEAQ. Written as DNA, the CDR3 is TGTGCCAGCAGCTCCGGGACAGGGAACACTGAAGCTTTCTTT. This codes for CASSSGTGNTEAFF.

The J gene is TRBJ1-4, the V gene TRBV5-1; D gene unclear. This CDR3 has 13 residues. Germline V gene lookup returns CDR1 SGHRS and CDR2 YFSETQ. The germline V and J ends were trimmed by 3 bases and 8 bases, with 11 bases remaining between them. The CDR3 nucleotides read TGCGCCAGCAGCTCGGGAGGTGGCGAAAAACTGTTTTTT. Translated, it gives CASSSGGGEKLFF.

The rearrangement uses TRBV4-1 and TRBJ2-7, with 7 bases lining up with TRBD1. The CDR3 is made up of 14 amino acids. After removal of 8 bases from V and 1 base from J, the junction contained 8 bases not matched to a gene. CDR1 is MGHRA, CDR2 YSYEKL, per germline. The CDR3 region has the DNA TGCGCCAGCTCGACAGGGAAATTATCCTACGAGCAGTACTTC. Translated, it gives CASSTGKLSYEQYF.

The chain carries TRBV2 and TRBJ1-6; 8 bases align to TRBD1. The CDR3 has 13 amino acids. The V gene's germline CDR1 is SNHLY and CDR2 FYNNEI. V lost 8 bases, J lost 5 bases, and 2 bases stayed unmatched. DNA of the CDR3: TGTGCCAGCTCGGACAGGGATAATTCACCCCTCCACTTT. It is translated as CASSDRDNSPLHF. The full variable domain, in which reference TRBV2 and TRBJ1-6 provide the parts outside the CDR3, is EPEVTQTPSHQVTQMGQEVILRCVPISNHLYFYWYRQILGQKVEFLVSFYNNEISEKSEIFDDQFSVERPDGSNFTLKIRSTKLEDSAMYFCASSDRDNSPLHFGNGTRLTVT.

The chain links TRBV6-4 to TRBJ2-1, with TRBD2 matching over 8 bases. Germline CDR1 MRHNA, CDR2 SNTAGT. Trimming cost V 1 base and J 3 bases; bases outside gene matches: 2. This CDR3 has 15 residues. CDR3 sequence: CASSDLAGFYNEQFF. The CDR3 nucleotides are TGTGCCAGCAGTGACTTAGCGGGGTTCTACAATGAGCAGTTCTTC.

The chain couples TRBV5-1 to TRBJ2-5, with D possibly TRBD1 on 6 matching bases. The V gene lost 2 bases and the J gene lost 5 bases, with 16 bases spanning the gap. The CDR3 is 15 amino acids. CDR1 SGHRS and CDR2 YFSETQ come from the germline V gene. The CDR3 reads CASSLTQGNRETQYF. The CDR3 DNA follows: TGCGCCAGCAGCTTAACACAGGGTAATCGGGAGACCCAGTACTTC.

Of note for this clone: The identical CDR3 is also encoded by other nucleotide sequences in the sample. The J gene is TRBJ1-2, the V gene TRBV6-5, with 10 bases that match TRBD1. The CDR3 has 14 amino acids. The germline gives CDR1 MNHEY, CDR2 SVGAGI. Trimming cost V 6 bases and J 7 bases; bases outside gene matches: 8. The CDR3 nucleotides are TGTGCCAGCAGAAAAGGACAGGGGGGAGGTGGCTACACCTTC. The encoded protein is CASRKGQGGGGYTF.

About this clone: The junction departs from germline at one end; a sequencing error may be responsible. The rearrangement joins TRBV7-9 to TRBJ1-1; D gene unclear. The V gene's germline CDR1 is SEHNR and CDR2 FQNEAQ (reference sequence). This CDR3 is built from 18 residues. CDR3 in amino acids: CSSSLALGRGRVNTEAFF. CDR3 nucleotide sequence: TGTTCCAGCAGCTTAGCGCTTGGCCGGGGTAGGGTCAACACTGAAGCTTTCTTT.

The chain combines TRBV7-2 with TRBJ2-7; D possibly corresponds to TRBD2 (5 bases). This CDR3 is built from 16 residues. Germline V gene sequence: CDR1 SGHTA, CDR2 FQGNSA. Trimming pared 0 bases from V and 1 base from J, leaving 13 bases between. CDR3 DNA sequence: TGTGCCAGCAGCTTAGCTCGGCCAGGACTTTCCTACGAGCAGTACTTC. Its translation: CASSLARPGLSYEQYF.

As DNA, the CDR3 is TGTGCCAGCAGGGACAGGGATCAGGTAGCTGAAAAACTGTTTTTT. This gives the protein CASRDRDQVAEKLFF. This chain links TRBV19 with TRBJ1-4, with 9 positions matching TRBD1. The CDR3 consists of 15 residues. J gave up 7 bases and V 9 bases, and 12 bases lay outside the gene matches. Germline CDR1 reads LNHDA; CDR2 reads SQIVND (reference sequence).

The chain combines TRBV6-1 with TRBJ1-2, with D tentatively TRBD1 (6 bases). This CDR3 comprises 14 residues. Germline CDR1 is MNHNS and CDR2 is SASEGT. Deletions cut 2 bases from V and 7 bases from J, with 14 bases between. CDR3 sequence (DNA): TGTGCCAGCAGTGAAAGGACAGTCAACGGTGGCTACACCTTC. Encoded protein: CASSERTVNGGYTF.